Below, 9 T cell receptor beta chains from the same sample are listed, as sequenced in a study of T cells expressing NK-cell markers. Reanalyzing the 5' RACE reads, TCRdb keeps one entry per CDR3 protein, without DNA. The listing contains approximately 420,000 distinct CDR3 sequences. Sequencing was done on a sample of blood T cells: a sorted CD56 or NKG2C T cell subset, CD4+ or CD8+ T cells, or bulk PBMC T cells (not recorded which). The receptors come from a woman aged 45-65 years in good health.

The chain joins TRBV20-1 to TRBJ2-5. The CDR3 sequence is 14 residues long. Germline V gene sequence: CDR1 DFQATT, CDR2 SNEGSKA (reference sequence). The CDR3: CSASWIREEETQYF.

The chain employs TRBV12-3 or TRBV12-4 and TRBJ2-5; as DNA is missing, the TRBD1 call by TCRdb cannot be tested. CDR3 length equals 14 residues. The CDR3 loop is CASSYDRGKETQYF.

The chain couples TRBV7-8 to TRBJ1-1. The V gene's germline CDR1 is SGHVS and CDR2 FQNEAQ. The CDR3 totals 12 residues. The CDR3 is CASSYKNTEAFF.

The chain has TRBV15 and TRBJ2-4; without DNA, the TCRdb call of TRBD1 cannot be checked. The CDR3 loop spans 18 amino acids. Germline V gene sequence: CDR1 LNHNV, CDR2 YYDKDF (reference sequence). The CDR3 region is CATSREIPTELAKNIQYF. Full variable domain (missing parts from reference TRBV15 and TRBJ2-4): DAMVIQNPRYQVTQFGKPVTLSCSQTLNHNVMYWYQQKSSQAPKLLFHYYDKDFNNEADTPDNFQSRRPNTSFCFLDIRSPGLGDTAMYLCATSREIPTELAKNIQYFGAGTRLSVL.

The chain carries TRBV12-3 or TRBV12-4 and TRBJ2-2; the TCRdb call, TRBD2, lacks DNA for checking. The CDR3 spans 17 residues. CDR3 loop: CASSLLGGRAITGELFF.

The V and J genes are TRBV5-1 and TRBJ2-3; TCRdb calls TRBD2, which cannot be checked without DNA. Germline-derived CDR1 and CDR2 are SGHRS and YFSETQ. The CDR3 extends over 16 amino acids. The CDR3: CASTPGTSGITDTQYF.

The V and J genes are TRBV24-1 and TRBJ2-5; TCRdb indicates TRBD2, and absent DNA this call remains unverified. The CDR3 spans 17 residues. Germline V lookup: CDR1 KGHDR, CDR2 SFDVKD. The CDR3: CATSDSSGRTPQETQYF.

This chain links TRBV21-1 with TRBJ1-1; TCRdb outputs TRBD1, but without DNA this stays unchecked. TRBV21-1 is noted as a pseudogene. The CDR3 contains 18 residues. CDR3 protein: CASSKMAQPTGGRTEAFF.

The chain employs TRBV28 and TRBJ1-1; the D call from TCRdb, TRBD1, cannot be confirmed without DNA. This CDR3 spans 12 amino acids. In germline, CDR1 is MDHEN, CDR2 SYDVKM. CDR3 in amino acids: CASSPRSSEAFF.